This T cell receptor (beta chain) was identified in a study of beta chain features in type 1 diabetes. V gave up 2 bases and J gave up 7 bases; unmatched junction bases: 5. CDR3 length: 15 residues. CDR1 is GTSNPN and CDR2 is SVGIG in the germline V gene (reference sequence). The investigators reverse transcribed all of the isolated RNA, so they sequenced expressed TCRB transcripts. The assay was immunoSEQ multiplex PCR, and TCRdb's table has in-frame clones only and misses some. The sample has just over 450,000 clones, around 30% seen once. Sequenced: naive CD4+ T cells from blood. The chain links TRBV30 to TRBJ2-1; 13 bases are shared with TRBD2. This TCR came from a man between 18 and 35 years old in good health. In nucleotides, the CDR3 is TGTGCCTGGAGTCCGACTAGCGGGAGGAGGAATGAGCAGTTCTTC. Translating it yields CAWSPTSGRRNEQFF.